This is a list of T cell receptor beta chains from one sample in a study of early T cells in non-severe SARS-CoV-2 infection. TCRdb called the 5' RACE reads again in MiXCR, with one record for every CDR3 protein. This sample carries tens of thousands of distinct CDR3 sequences, around 9.3% of them seen once, and the ten largest clones take approximately 8%. The material sequenced was whole blood, taken at baseline. All receptors come from an adult who was a healthcare worker with PCR-confirmed SARS-CoV-2 infection or an uninfected control (not recorded which). Both conserved end residues are part of each CDR3. The size field is filled for only some rows; it gives once, few, many or a size class.

V	J	size	CDR3
TRBV7-8	TRBJ2-1	many	CASSLALGPLNEQFF
TRBV27	TRBJ2-7	many	CASSPLRTLAYEQYF
TRBV2	TRBJ2-2	few	CASSEVVTGELFF
TRBV27	TRBJ1-5	-	CASTPTGGNQPQHF
TRBV7-6	TRBJ2-5	few	CASSSYREYQETQYF
TRBV12-3/TRBV12-4	TRBJ2-3	few	CASRLAGVSDTQYF
TRBV20-1	TRBJ2-1	few	CSAARSGSYNEQFF
TRBV7-2	TRBJ2-1	-	CASSYQGTHNEQFF
TRBV27	TRBJ2-7	few	CASLSLAGVGEQYF
TRBV6-6	TRBJ2-7	few	CASSTGTYEQYF
TRBV5-6	TRBJ2-5	-	CASNKLIDPGGRETQYF
TRBV20-1	TRBJ1-3	many	CSAHTVLAGNTIYF
TRBV5-1	TRBJ2-1	few	CASSLGLLPKNNEQFF
TRBV6-1	TRBJ2-5	few	CASTTLAGVETQYF
TRBV24-1	TRBJ1-1	-	CATSDLRDQAFF
TRBV7-7	TRBJ2-2	-	CASSLVSNTGELFF
TRBV30	TRBJ2-3	-	CAWSVETGGLTDTQYF
TRBV11-2	TRBJ2-5	few	CASSLAAGTATRRETQYF
TRBV6-5	TRBJ2-2	-	CASSYGLANTGELFF
TRBV30	TRBJ1-6	-	CAWSAGQGVYTKSSYNSPLHF
TRBV7-9	TRBJ2-1	-	CASSSLPGQGIDEQFF
TRBV2	TRBJ1-4	few	CASKGTANEKLFF
TRBV3-1	TRBJ1-6	-	CASSLILQDSPLHF
TRBV30	TRBJ1-2	few	CACQVYGYTF
TRBV27	TRBJ1-4	-	CASSPQGAYEKLFF
TRBV19	TRBJ2-2	-	CASHSGTGMAGELFF
TRBV5-4	TRBJ2-7	few	CASSFDPRDYEQYF
TRBV6-5	TRBJ2-1	-	CASSYSFNEQFF